This TCR beta chain was recorded in a study of T cells after yellow fever vaccination. Generation of TCR cDNA used 5'RACE template switching (which added a universal primer site and UMIs). TCRdb analysed the 5' RACE reads with MiXCR anew, one entry per CDR3 protein. The sample shows a few hundred thousand distinct CDR3 sequences, approximately 4% of them seen only once. Whole-study findings and limits: Though it reached lower strength, the secondary response hit its peak faster, day 5 versus 15.

This clonotype was counted between two and nine times. What it binds is not known. This CDR3 has 14 residues. The germline CDR1 and CDR2 sequences are SEHNR and FQNEAQ (reference sequence). After removal of 5 bases from V and 2 bases from J, the junction contained 4 bases not matched to a gene. The starting material was PBMCs, obtained 5 days after the yellow fever booster vaccination. The V call is TRBV7-9, the J call TRBJ1-1, with 8 bases fitting TRBD1. The TCR originated in a man aged 18 to 35 who received the YFV17D yellow fever vaccine. CDR3 sequence: CASSVTGANTEAFF. In nucleotides, the CDR3 is TGTGCCAGCAGCGTGACAGGGGCTAACACTGAAGCTTTCTTT. Filled out from reference TRBV7-9 and TRBJ1-1, the complete variable domain reads DTGVSQNPRHKITKRGQNVTFRCDPISEHNRLYWYRQTLGQGPEFLTYFQNEAQLEKSRLLSDRFSAERPKGSFSTLEIQRTEQGDSAMYLCASSVTGANTEAFFGQGTRLTVV.